This T cell receptor (beta chain) was identified during a study of T cell responses to AZD1222 COVID-19 vaccine. Study findings and constraints: There were mostly white British donors and more females than males, and clonal diversity was possibly underestimated. Variant regions that are unmutated are reportedly the target of nearly half of spike-specific TCRs.

Only in-frame clones appear in the TCRdb table, and some are missing; sequencing was by immunoSEQ multiplex PCR. The profile covers approximately 190,000 clones, with just over 90% appearing a single time and 3.6% taken by the ten largest. There are a few counts of this clone. Its cognate antigen is unknown. CDR1 and CDR2 (germline): SGHVS, FQNEAQ. The CDR3 has 14 amino acids. Between the trimmed V and J ends, which lost 1 base and 1 base, there was a span of 8 bases. The chain joins TRBV7-8 to TRBJ2-7, with D possibly being TRBD2 (6 bases). Here the sequenced sample was peripheral blood, taken 28 days after the second dose of the MenACWY control vaccine. The sequence was obtained from an adult who received the MenACWY meningococcal vaccine as a control. Written as DNA, the CDR3 is TGTGCCAGCAGCTTAGTAGGGAGGTCCTACGAGCAGTACTTC. Translating gives CASSLVGRSYEQYF.